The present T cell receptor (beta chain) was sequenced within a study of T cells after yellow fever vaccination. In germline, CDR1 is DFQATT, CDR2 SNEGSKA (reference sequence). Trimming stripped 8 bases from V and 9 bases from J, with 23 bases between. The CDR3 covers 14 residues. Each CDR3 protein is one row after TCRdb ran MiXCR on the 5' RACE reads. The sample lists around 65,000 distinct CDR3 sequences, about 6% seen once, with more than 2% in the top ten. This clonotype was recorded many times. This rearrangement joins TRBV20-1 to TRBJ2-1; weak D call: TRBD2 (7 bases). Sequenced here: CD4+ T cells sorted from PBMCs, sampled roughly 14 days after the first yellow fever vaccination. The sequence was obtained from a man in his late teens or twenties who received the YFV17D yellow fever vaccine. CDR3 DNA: TGCAGTATGATTAGCGTGGGGGGGGCAGGTGAGCAGTTCTTC. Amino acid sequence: CSMISVGGAGEQFF.